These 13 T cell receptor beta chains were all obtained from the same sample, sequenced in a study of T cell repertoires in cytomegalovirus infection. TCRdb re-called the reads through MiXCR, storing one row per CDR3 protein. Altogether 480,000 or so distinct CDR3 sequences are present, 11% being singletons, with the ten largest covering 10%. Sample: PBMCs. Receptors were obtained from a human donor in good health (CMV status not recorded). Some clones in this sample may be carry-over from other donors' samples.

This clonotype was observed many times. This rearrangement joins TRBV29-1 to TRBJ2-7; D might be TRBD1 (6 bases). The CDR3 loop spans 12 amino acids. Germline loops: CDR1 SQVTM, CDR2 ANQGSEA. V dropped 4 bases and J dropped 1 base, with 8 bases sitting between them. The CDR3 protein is CSVAGQSYEQYF. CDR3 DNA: TGCAGCGTTGCTGGACAGTCCTACGAGCAGTACTTC.

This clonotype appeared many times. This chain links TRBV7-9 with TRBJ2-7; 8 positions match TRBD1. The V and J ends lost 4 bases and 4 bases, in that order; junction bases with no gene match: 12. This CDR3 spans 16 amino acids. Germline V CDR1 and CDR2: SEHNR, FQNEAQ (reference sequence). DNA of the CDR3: TGTGCCAGCAGCTCGACGCGACAGGGGACAGCTTACGAGCAGTACTTC. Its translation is CASSSTRQGTAYEQYF.

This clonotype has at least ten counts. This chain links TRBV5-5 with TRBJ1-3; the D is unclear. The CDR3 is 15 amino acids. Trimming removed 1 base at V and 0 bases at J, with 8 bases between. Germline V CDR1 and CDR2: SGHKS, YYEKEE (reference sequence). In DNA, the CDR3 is TGTGCCAGCAGCTTGCAGCCTACCTCTGGAAACACCATATATTTT. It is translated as CASSLQPTSGNTIYF.

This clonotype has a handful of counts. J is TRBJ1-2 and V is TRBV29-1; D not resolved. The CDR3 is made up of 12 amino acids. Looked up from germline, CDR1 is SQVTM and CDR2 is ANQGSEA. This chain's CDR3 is CSDDGVLDGYTF. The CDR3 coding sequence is TGCAGTGACGACGGGGTACTCGATGGCTACACCTTC.

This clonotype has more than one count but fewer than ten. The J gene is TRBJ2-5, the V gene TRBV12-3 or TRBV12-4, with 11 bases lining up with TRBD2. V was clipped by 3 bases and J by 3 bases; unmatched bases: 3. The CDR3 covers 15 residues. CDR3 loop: CASSFPSGRKETQYF. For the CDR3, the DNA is TGTGCCAGCAGTTTCCCTAGCGGGAGGAAAGAGACCCAGTACTTC.

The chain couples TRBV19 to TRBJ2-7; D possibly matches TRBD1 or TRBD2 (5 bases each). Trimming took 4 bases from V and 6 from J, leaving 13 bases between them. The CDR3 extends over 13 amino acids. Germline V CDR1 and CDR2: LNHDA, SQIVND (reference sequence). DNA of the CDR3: TGTGCCAGTAGTACGAGAGGGGCGGGCGAGCAGTACTTC. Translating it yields CASSTRGAGEQYF.

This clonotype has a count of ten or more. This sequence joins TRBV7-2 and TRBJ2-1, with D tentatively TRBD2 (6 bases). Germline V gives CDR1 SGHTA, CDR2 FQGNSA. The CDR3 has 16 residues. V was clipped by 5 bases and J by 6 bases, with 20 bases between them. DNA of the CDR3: TGTGCCAGCAGCCCCCCGGGACTCACAACAGGCAATGAGCAGTTCTTC. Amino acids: CASSPPGLTTGNEQFF.

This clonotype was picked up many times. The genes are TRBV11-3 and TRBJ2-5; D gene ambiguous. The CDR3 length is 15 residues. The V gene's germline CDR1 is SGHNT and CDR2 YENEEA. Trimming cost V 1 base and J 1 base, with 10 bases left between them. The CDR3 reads CASSLGEDLQETQYF. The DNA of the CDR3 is TGTGCCAGCAGCTTAGGTGAGGACCTCCAAGAGACCCAGTACTTC. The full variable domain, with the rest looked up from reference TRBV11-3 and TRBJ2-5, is EAGVVQSPRYKIIEKKQPVAFWCNPISGHNTLYWYLQNLGQGPELLIRYENEEAVDDSQLPKDRFSAERLKGVDSTLKIQPAELGDSAVYLCASSLGEDLQETQYFGPGTRLLVL.

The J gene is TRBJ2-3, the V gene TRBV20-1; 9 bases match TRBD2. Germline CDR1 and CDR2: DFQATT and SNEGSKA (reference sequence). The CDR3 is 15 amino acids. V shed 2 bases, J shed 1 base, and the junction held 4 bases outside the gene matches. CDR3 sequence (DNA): TGCAGTGCTAGAAGAGCGGGAGGCCGCACAGATACGCAGTATTTT. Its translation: CSARRAGGRTDTQYF.

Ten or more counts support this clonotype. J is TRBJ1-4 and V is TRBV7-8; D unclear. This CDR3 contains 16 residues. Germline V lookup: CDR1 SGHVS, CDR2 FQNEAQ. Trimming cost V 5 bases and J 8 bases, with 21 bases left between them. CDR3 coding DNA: TGTGCCAGCAGCCTTCCGTTCGGCCGCAGGAGAGAAAAACTGTTTTTT. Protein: CASSLPFGRRREKLFF.

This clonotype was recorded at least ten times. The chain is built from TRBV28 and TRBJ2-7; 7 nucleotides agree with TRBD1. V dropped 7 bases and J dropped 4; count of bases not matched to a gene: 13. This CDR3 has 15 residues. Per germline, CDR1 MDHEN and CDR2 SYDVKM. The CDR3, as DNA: TGTGCCAGCACCCGAGGGTCGACAGGGAAGTACGAGCAGTACTTC. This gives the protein CASTRGSTGKYEQYF.

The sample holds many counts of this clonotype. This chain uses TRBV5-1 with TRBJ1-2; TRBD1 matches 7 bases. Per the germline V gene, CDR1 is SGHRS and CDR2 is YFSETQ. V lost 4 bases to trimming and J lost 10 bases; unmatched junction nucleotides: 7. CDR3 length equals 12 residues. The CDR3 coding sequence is TGCGCCAGCAGCCCCGGACAGGCCGACTACACCTTC. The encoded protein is CASSPGQADYTF.

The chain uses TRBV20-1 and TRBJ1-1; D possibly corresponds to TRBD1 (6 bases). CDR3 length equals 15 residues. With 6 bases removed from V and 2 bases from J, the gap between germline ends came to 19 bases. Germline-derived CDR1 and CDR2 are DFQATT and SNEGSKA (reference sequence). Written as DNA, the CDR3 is TGCAGTGCGAGCAAATCGGGACACCTAAACACTGAAGCTTTCTTT. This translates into CSASKSGHLNTEAFF.